One sample yielded the 31 T cell receptor beta chains listed below, sequenced in a study of blood T cells in healthy people across ages. The authors ran a second PCR of about 7 to 12 cycles using a sample-barcoded 5' primer and a J-beta primer mix. TCRdb re-called the 5' RACE reads through MiXCR, storing one row per CDR3 protein. The repertoire has about 640,000 distinct CDR3 sequences, 58% of them found once; the top ten carry approximately 37%. The sample taken for sequencing was blood. These receptors were collected from a man between 60 and 70 years old in good health.

This clonotype was seen a handful of times. V is TRBV9 and J is TRBJ2-1; D possibly corresponds to TRBD1 (6 bases). The CDR3 spans 15 residues. Trimming left V 0 bases short and J 4 bases short, with 11 bases between. The germline gives CDR1 SGDLS, CDR2 YYNGEE. The DNA of the CDR3 is TGTGCCAGCAGCGTAGAGGGACACCTATACAATGAGCAGTTCTTC. This gives the protein CASSVEGHLYNEQFF.

This clonotype has a count of ten or more. The genes are TRBV29-1 and TRBJ2-7; TRBD1 matches at 9 bases. Trimming at V came to 4 bases and at J to 1 base, leaving 5 bases not matched to a gene. The CDR3 consists of 14 residues. Looked up from germline, CDR1 is SQVTM and CDR2 is ANQGSEA. The DNA of the CDR3 is TGCAGCGTTGCGGGACAGGGAAGTTCCTACGAGCAGTACTTC. This translates into CSVAGQGSSYEQYF.

The V call is TRBV5-1, the J call TRBJ2-7; 13 nucleotides line up with TRBD2. Per the germline V gene, CDR1 is SGHRS and CDR2 is YFSETQ. With 0 bases clipped from V and 0 bases from J, the junction kept 12 bases outside the gene matches. This CDR3 has 20 residues. This chain's CDR3 is CASSLGLAGGATTTSYEQYF. The CDR3 nucleotides read TGCGCCAGCAGCTTGGGACTAGCGGGGGGCGCCACTACAACCTCCTACGAGCAGTACTTC.

This clonotype has at least ten counts. The chain couples TRBV6-5 to TRBJ2-5; perhaps TRBD2 as D (6 bases). V gave up 6 bases and J gave up 2 bases, with 10 bases separating them. The length of the CDR3 is 13 residues. Per the germline V gene, CDR1 is MNHEY and CDR2 is SVGAGI. The CDR3 is CASSRDFQETQYF. CDR3 sequence (DNA): TGTGCCAGCAGCCGGGACTTTCAAGAGACCCAGTACTTC.

This clonotype came up many times. The J gene is TRBJ2-7, the V gene TRBV10-3, with TRBD1 as a possible D gene (6 bases). Germline CDR1 ENHRY, CDR2 SYGVKD. Trimming pared 5 bases from V and 1 base from J, leaving 12 bases between. This CDR3 has 14 amino acids. CDR3 sequence (DNA): TGTGCCATCAGTTGGGACATGGGGTCCTACGAGCAGTACTTC. Translated: CAISWDMGSYEQYF.

This clonotype was picked up one time. The chain recombines TRBV4-1 with TRBJ2-4; D may be TRBD2 (5 bases). This CDR3 contains 15 residues. Trimming removed 4 bases at V and 0 bases at J, with 10 bases between. Germline V lookup: CDR1 MGHRA, CDR2 YSYEKL. The CDR3 DNA is TGCGCCAGCAGCCCCCTCGGACTAGCCAAAAACATTCAGTACTTC. Its translation is CASSPLGLAKNIQYF.

The chain carries TRBV13 and TRBJ2-1; no clear D gene. The germline V and J ends were trimmed by 5 bases and 4 bases, with 12 bases remaining between them. The CDR3 loop spans 14 amino acids. CDR1 is PRHDT, CDR2 FYEKMQ, per germline (reference sequence). CDR3 nucleotide sequence: TGTGCCAGCAGCCCCCTCATTTCGTACAATGAGCAGTTCTTC. Amino acid sequence: CASSPLISYNEQFF.

This clonotype was picked up a small number of times. The rearrangement uses TRBV3-1 and TRBJ2-5; D is uncertain. The CDR3 is 15 residues long. Deletions cut 3 bases from V and 1 base from J, with 12 bases between. CDR1 and CDR2 (germline): LGHDT, YNNKEL (reference sequence). CDR3 sequence reads: CASSHLLAVQETQYF. For the CDR3, the DNA is TGTGCCAGCAGCCACCTTTTGGCGGTCCAAGAGACCCAGTACTTC.

This clonotype was counted ten times or more. The chain employs TRBV20-1 and TRBJ2-1; D is unclear. Germline V gives CDR1 DFQATT, CDR2 SNEGSKA (reference sequence). The CDR3 is 14 residues long. V was pared by 6 bases and J by 6 bases, with 18 bases between. The CDR3 bases are TGCAGTGCCCCGACGGGCCTCGGAGTCAATGAGCAGTTCTTC. Protein sequence: CSAPTGLGVNEQFF.

The gene calls are TRBV7-2 and TRBJ1-2; 11 nucleotides match TRBD1. The V and J ends lost 3 bases and 3 bases, in that order; junction bases with no gene match: 6. The CDR3 runs 16 residues. The germline V gene encodes CDR1 SGHTA and CDR2 FQGNSA. CDR3 region: CASSFNGQGAYYGYTF. CDR3 nucleotide sequence: TGTGCCAGCAGCTTCAACGGACAGGGGGCTTACTATGGCTACACCTTC.

V is TRBV11-2 and J is TRBJ2-4; either TRBD1 or TRBD2 may fit D (5 bases each). TRBJ2-7 matches the DNA end more closely, so the J call is doubtful. The CDR3 sequence is 15 residues long. CDR1 and CDR2 (germline): SGHAT, FQNNGV. The CDR3 spells CASSPRPGRTYEQYF. CDR3 coding DNA: TGTGCCAGCAGCCCTAGGCCGGGACGCACTTACGAGCAGTACTTC.

V is TRBV7-2 and J is TRBJ2-3; TRBD2 agrees at 9 bases. Germline loops: CDR1 SGHTA, CDR2 FQGNSA. The CDR3 runs 16 residues. J lost 3 bases, V lost 6 bases, and 10 bases had no gene match. DNA for the CDR3: TGTGCCAGCAGGCGTTCGGCGGGGGGGCGGACAGATACGCAGTATTTT. Translating it yields CASRRSAGGRTDTQYF.

This clonotype was recorded a few times. In DNA, the CDR3 is TGTGCCAGCAGTTCAAGCCGAGACACTGAAGCTTTCTTT. Translated, it gives CASSSSRDTEAFF. The chain joins TRBV6-2 or TRBV6-3 to TRBJ1-1; no clear D gene. Trimming removed 4 bases at V and 3 bases at J, with 9 bases between. CDR1 and CDR2 from the germline V gene are MNHEY and SVGEGT. The CDR3 totals 13 residues.

V is TRBV4-2 and J is TRBJ1-1; 7 bases match TRBD1. The ends lost 3 bases at V and 3 bases at J; junction bases unmatched: 4. CDR1 LGHNA and CDR2 YNFKEQ come from the germline V gene. The CDR3 covers 14 residues. The CDR3 protein is CASSQTGPDTEAFF. The CDR3 bases are TGTGCCAGCAGCCAGACAGGGCCTGACACTGAAGCTTTCTTT.

The rearrangement links TRBV10-3 to TRBJ1-6, with TRBD1 matching over 7 bases. The trim removed 4 bases at V and 10 bases at J, leaving 7 bases unmatched. The CDR3 spans 14 residues. Germline CDR1 ENHRY, CDR2 SYGVKD. CDR3 residues: CAISGPTGLSPLHF. CDR3 in DNA: TGTGCCATCAGTGGCCCGACAGGGCTGTCACCCCTCCACTTT.

This rearrangement joins TRBV7-2 to TRBJ1-2; possibly TRBD1 for D (6 bases). This CDR3 comprises 14 residues. The V and J ends lost 1 base and 8 bases respectively, with 14 bases between them. The germline gives CDR1 SGHTA, CDR2 FQGNSA. The CDR3 region is CASSLDYQGQGYTF. The CDR3 DNA follows: TGTGCCAGCAGCTTAGACTACCAGGGGCAAGGCTACACCTTC.

This chain connects TRBV12-3 or TRBV12-4 to TRBJ1-2; D might be TRBD1 (5 bases). The CDR3 loop spans 13 amino acids. Between the trimmed V and J ends, which lost 7 bases and 2 bases, there was a span of 11 bases. CDR3 sequence (DNA): TGTGCCAGCATCCGGGACCTAAACTATGGCTACACCTTC. As protein: CASIRDLNYGYTF.

The rearrangement links TRBV6-5 to TRBJ2-4; 8 bases are shared with TRBD1. This CDR3 is built from 15 residues. V lost 10 bases, J lost 13 bases, and 21 bases stayed unmatched. The germline gives CDR1 MNHEY, CDR2 SVGAGI. This CDR3 is CATQRAWQGAGEQYF. CDR3 bases: TGTGCCACCCAGCGGGCTTGGCAGGGGGCCGGAGAGCAGTACTTC.

The chain joins TRBV6-5 to TRBJ2-1; no firm D call. This CDR3 has 14 residues. Germline values: CDR1 MNHEY, CDR2 SVGAGI. V lost 6 bases, J lost 0 bases, and 9 bases lay in between. CDR3 bases: TGTGCCAGCAGAGACCCAGGCTCCTACAATGAGCAGTTCTTC. Amino acids: CASRDPGSYNEQFF.

The genes are TRBV29-1 and TRBJ2-1; D gene unclear. Deletions cut 1 base from V and 1 base from J, with 11 bases between. Germline assignment: CDR1 SQVTM and CDR2 ANQGSEA. The CDR3 has 15 amino acids. This CDR3 is CSVEGGTVSYNEQFF. The CDR3 DNA reads TGCAGCGTTGAAGGGGGTACAGTTTCCTACAATGAGCAGTTCTTC.

Details on this clonotype: The germline gene is not matched at one end of the junction; a read error may be the cause. J is TRBJ2-3 and V is TRBV9; D ambiguous. The V gene's germline CDR1 is SGDLS and CDR2 YYNGEE. CDR3 length: 15 amino acids. The CDR3 sequence: CASSVDGRRTETQYF. The CDR3 DNA is TGTGCCAGCAGCGTCGACGGTAGACGCACAGAGACGCAGTATTTT.

The DNA for the CDR3 is TGCGCCAGCAGAAGAATGGGACAGACACAAGAGACCCAGTACTTC. As protein: CASRRMGQTQETQYF. The rearrangement uses TRBV5-1 and TRBJ2-7; 7 bases map to TRBD1. With the DNA end fitting TRBJ2-5 better, the J assignment may be wrong. The CDR3 length is 15 residues. Germline V gene lookup returns CDR1 SGHRS and CDR2 YFSETQ.

In its sample, this clonotype was seen once. This chain connects TRBV12-3 or TRBV12-4 to TRBJ2-1, with D tentatively TRBD1 (5 bases). V was clipped by 1 base and J by 8 bases, with 15 bases between them. This CDR3 comprises 15 residues. CDR3 region: CASSLGGLVRDEQFF. The CDR3 DNA is TGTGCCAGCAGTTTAGGGGGCCTTGTAAGAGATGAGCAGTTCTTC.

Only one count was recorded for this clonotype. V usage is TRBV10-3 and J usage is TRBJ2-1; D unclear. The CDR3 contains 13 residues. Germline lookup yields CDR1 ENHRY and CDR2 SYGVKD. With 5 bases removed from V and 0 bases from J, the gap between germline ends came to 5 bases. The CDR3 coding sequence is TGTGCCATCAGTCCACACTCCTACAATGAGCAGTTCTTC. This encodes CAISPHSYNEQFF.

The chain is built from TRBV2 and TRBJ2-2, with 9 bases fitting TRBD1. CDR1 is SNHLY and CDR2 is FYNNEI in the germline V gene. The length of the CDR3 is 15 residues. The junction had 6 bases not matched to a gene; V was cut back by 7 bases and J by 3 bases. The CDR3 nucleotides are TGTGCCAGCACCAGGACAGGGGTTGACACCGGGGAGCTGTTTTTT. Its protein is CASTRTGVDTGELFF.

This clonotype was seen a handful of times. The chain uses TRBV5-1 and TRBJ2-1; 7 bases map to TRBD2. V shed 0 bases, J shed 2 bases, and the junction held 2 bases outside the gene matches. There are 15 residues in the CDR3. CDR1 SGHRS and CDR2 YFSETQ come from the germline V gene. CDR3 residues: CASSLGAGPYNEQFF. CDR3 in DNA: TGCGCCAGCAGCTTGGGAGCGGGGCCCTACAATGAGCAGTTCTTC.

The V call is TRBV2, the J call TRBJ2-5; 7 bases are shared with TRBD1. The CDR3 has 14 amino acids. Germline V lookup: CDR1 SNHLY, CDR2 FYNNEI. V lost 10 bases to trimming and J lost 1 base; unmatched junction nucleotides: 9. The CDR3 loop reads CANARQGPQETQYF. CDR3 coding DNA: TGTGCCAATGCCCGACAGGGACCCCAAGAGACCCAGTACTTC.

The J gene is TRBJ2-1, the V gene TRBV9; no firm D call. The length of the CDR3 is 16 residues. Trimming removed 4 bases at V and 4 bases at J, with 18 bases between. Germline lookup yields CDR1 SGDLS and CDR2 YYNGEE. The CDR3, as DNA: TGTGCCAGCAGCCCCCGAGTTAGGGCCAATTACAATGAGCAGTTCTTC. Translated: CASSPRVRANYNEQFF.

The CDR3 loop reads CASSQRSLHGYTF. The CDR3 nucleotides read TGCGCCAGCAGCCAAAGGAGTTTACATGGCTACACCTTC. V gene TRBV4-1 combines with J gene TRBJ1-2; D call uncertain. V lost 2 bases and J lost 6, with 10 bases in between. The CDR3 extends over 13 amino acids. CDR1 MGHRA and CDR2 YSYEKL come from the germline V gene.

This clonotype has only a few counts. The rearrangement joins TRBV29-1 to TRBJ2-7, with 10 bases identical to TRBD1. With V trimmed by 6 bases and J by 3 bases, 11 bases remained unmatched. Per the germline V gene, CDR1 is SQVTM and CDR2 is ANQGSEA. The CDR3 sequence is 15 residues long. CDR3 protein: CSVDRTGGACYEQYF. The CDR3 nucleotides read TGCAGCGTCGACCGGACAGGGGGAGCGTGCTACGAGCAGTACTTC.

The chain carries TRBV4-1 and TRBJ2-3, with 7 bases lining up with TRBD1. Trimming removed 5 bases from V and 2 bases from J; junction bases left unmatched: 16. CDR1 and CDR2 (germline): MGHRA, YSYEKL. The CDR3 runs to 18 residues. For the CDR3, the DNA is TGCGCCAGCAGCTCGCGACCTCCTACAGGGGTAATCACAGATACGCAGTATTTT. Protein product: CASSSRPPTGVITDTQYF.